The present entry profiles one T cell receptor (beta chain) with its context. Its target antigen remains unknown. The input lacks base qualities; no much larger clone sits a single base away. The record originates from a study of T cell responses to AZD1222 COVID-19 vaccine (TCRdb year 2021). Describing the broader study: AZD1222 recipients whose second dose came at about 4 weeks and those whose second dose came at about 12 weeks were combined into one group, since spike-specific TCR depth and breadth did not differ between the two schedules. TCR sequencing was performed for roughly 250 trial participants, of whom 200 to 210 were given two doses of AZD1222 and approximately 25 were given two doses of MenACWY control vaccine. Trial participants were enrolled by age into 18-55, 56-69 and 70-plus year subgroups, with roughly 150, 30 and 60 TCR-sequenced participants respectively.

The CDR3 regions of human TCRbeta chains were analyzed by immunosequencing. The authors' analysis ran thus. TCRs in the repertoires were matched against a reference library of SARS-CoV-2-specific TCRs that had been generated with the MIRA antigen-specificity platform. Breadth was defined as the fraction of unique TCRs that were SARS-CoV-2-associated. Depth was defined as the fraction of total T cells that were SARS-CoV-2-associated. Using the MIRA data, each spike-specific TCR was mapped to the spike region that the TCR reacts to and placed in a CD4 or CD8 class. Log10-transformed breadth and depth values were compared by one-way ANOVA with Sidak's multiple comparisons tests. This immuneACCESS table, as held by TCRdb, lists in-frame sequences with V and J called but not all clones. Of the missing ones, under half trace to an unresolved V gene in checked studies; the others have no known cause. The DNA gave D and trimming, while V, J and clone size come from that table. The sample yields roughly 150,000 clones; more than 90% were counted once. About 1.6% of the sample is held by the ten biggest clonotypes.

Overall results and qualifications from the work: Participants were mostly white British and included more females than males, and it was suggested by the authors that clonal diversity may have been underestimated. Conclusions about previously exposed vaccinees are limited because only five to seven AZD1222 recipients were SARS-CoV-2 seropositive at baseline. Reportedly, close to half of the unique spike-specific TCRs recognized epitopes lying outside the regions that are mutated in the B.1.351 and B.1.1.7 variants. In the small 56-69-year group, the increase in depth fell short of significance, most likely because of low power. The vaccine-associated CD4 TCRs covered the entire spike protein, and the dominant responses fell in regions 160-218 and 743-854. Spike-specific TCR breadth and depth rose significantly after two AZD1222 doses compared with day 0 and with MenACWY recipients. Because no samples from the day 14 peak response were available, repertoires could be characterized only after the peak T cell response.

Measured from the cysteine to the phenylalanine, the CDR3 is 17 residues long. Left in the record is the CDR3 DNA by itself, 51 bases read in frame from the first base. Based on the germline V gene, the CDR1 and CDR2 sequences are MGHRA and YSYEKL. A distance of 15 bases separates the germline ends of V and J, which lose 3 bases and 0 bases respectively. The time point label, as the study defines it: baseline before first vaccination. Vaccinee samples were obtained from the UK trials COV001 and COV002, which included a single-blind randomized controlled phase 2/3 trial of AZD1222 (ChAdOx1 nCoV-19) in healthy adults. For TCRbeta chain sequencing, PBMC samples were collected from trial participants at day 0 and at day 28 after the second dose.

The chain was built from TRBV4-1 and TRBJ1-3, with the identity of the D gene unclear. The source of this sequence is an adult in good health. The specimen was peripheral blood, collected on day 0 of AZD1222 vaccination. The DNA sequence reads TGCGCCAGCAGCCAGGACCTCGGGAAACGCTCTGGAAACACCATATATTTT. It is translated as CASSQDLGKRSGNTIYF.